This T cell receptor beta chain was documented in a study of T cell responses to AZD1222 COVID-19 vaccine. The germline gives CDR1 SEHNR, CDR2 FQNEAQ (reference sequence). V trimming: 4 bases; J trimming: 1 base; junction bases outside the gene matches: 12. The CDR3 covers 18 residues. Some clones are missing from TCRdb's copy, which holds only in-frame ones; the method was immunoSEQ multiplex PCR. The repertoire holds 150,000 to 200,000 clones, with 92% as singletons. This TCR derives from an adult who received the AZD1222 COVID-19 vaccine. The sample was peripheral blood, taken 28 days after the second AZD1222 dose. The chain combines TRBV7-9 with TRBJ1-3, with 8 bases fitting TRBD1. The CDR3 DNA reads TGTGCCAGCAGCTCGACAGGGGATCCGGCGGATTCTGGAAACACCATATATTTT. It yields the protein CASSSTGDPADSGNTIYF.